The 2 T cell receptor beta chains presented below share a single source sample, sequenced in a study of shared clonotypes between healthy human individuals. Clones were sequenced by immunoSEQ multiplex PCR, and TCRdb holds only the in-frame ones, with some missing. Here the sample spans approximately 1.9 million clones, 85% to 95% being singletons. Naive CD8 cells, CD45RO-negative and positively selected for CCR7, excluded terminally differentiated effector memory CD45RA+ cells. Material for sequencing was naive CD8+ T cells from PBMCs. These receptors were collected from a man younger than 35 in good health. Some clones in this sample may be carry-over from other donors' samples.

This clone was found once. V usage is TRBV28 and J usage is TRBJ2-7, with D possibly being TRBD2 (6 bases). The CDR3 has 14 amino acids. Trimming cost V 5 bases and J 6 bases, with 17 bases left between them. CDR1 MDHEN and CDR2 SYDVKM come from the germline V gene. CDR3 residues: CASSRTGTSPEQYF. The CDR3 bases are TGTGCCAGCAGTCGTACCGGGACTTCTCCCGAGCAGTACTTC.

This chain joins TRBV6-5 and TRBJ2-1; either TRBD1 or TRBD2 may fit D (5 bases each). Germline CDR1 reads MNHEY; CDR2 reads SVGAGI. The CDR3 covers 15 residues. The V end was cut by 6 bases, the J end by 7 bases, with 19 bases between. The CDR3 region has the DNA TGTGCCAGCAGACGGGACCGCCACCCCGTAAATGAGCAGTTCTTC. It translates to CASRRDRHPVNEQFF.